Sequencing of this TCR beta chain was carried out in a study of cytotoxic CD8 clonotypes in ibrutinib-treated CLL. Generated by immunoSEQ multiplex PCR, the TCRdb table keeps only in-frame clones and is missing some. The sample lists approximately 320,000 clones, over 60% occurring once. Trimming pared 3 bases from V and 7 bases from J, leaving 12 bases between. The CDR3 has 13 amino acids. CDR1 and CDR2 from the germline V gene are SGHTA and FQGTGA. The sequence was obtained from a human donor with chronic lymphocytic leukemia. The chain employs TRBV7-3 and TRBJ2-5, with D tentatively TRBD1 or TRBD2 (5 bases each). The sequencing used PBMCs, collected after 36 months of ibrutinib treatment. DNA of the CDR3: TGTGCCAGCAGCTTTCGGGGCCAGGGGACCCAGTACTTC. This translates into CASSFRGQGTQYF.